This is a list of T cell receptor beta chains from one sample in a study of cytomegalovirus exposure and HLA in healthy donors. Assay: immunoSEQ multiplex PCR; the TCRdb copy retains only in-frame clones and omits some. The sample has 150,000 to 200,000 clones, 60% to 80% seen once. The specimen sequenced was PBMCs. The receptors stem from a middle-aged woman in good health and CMV-seropositive. Each CDR3 is given with its conserved first and last residue. Each record gives: clone size, D gene, J gene, V gene, CDR3 protein, CDR3 DNA. The D gene is left open where the match is weak. Clone size is stated in some rows and not others, as once, few, many or a class when expanded.

.,TRBD1,TRBJ2-1,TRBV9,CASSPRQGSYNEQFF,TGTGCCAGCAGCCCGCGACAGGGCTCCTACAATGAGCAGTTCTTC
.,.,TRBJ2-6,TRBV30,CASLGGANVLTF,TGTGCCTCGTTAGGGGGAGCCAACGTCCTGACTTTC
once,TRBD2,TRBJ2-7,TRBV7-9,CASSIWGGRDFLSYEQYF,TGTGCCAGCAGCATTTGGGGGGGACGGGACTTTCTTTCCTACGAGCAGTACTTC
.,.,TRBJ1-1,TRBV20-1,CSATPGTEAFF,TGCAGTGCAACCCCAGGAACTGAAGCTTTCTTT
few,TRBD1,TRBJ1-2,TRBV10-3,CALRPGQGYGYTF,TGTGCCCTAAGACCGGGACAGGGGTATGGCTACACCTTC
.,.,TRBJ2-3,TRBV7-9,CASSSDTSTDTQYF,TGTGCCAGCAGCTCAGACACTAGCACAGATACGCAGTATTTT
.,.,TRBJ1-6,TRBV28,CASSSLTGSSYNSPLHF,TGTGCCAGCAGTTCGCTTACAGGGAGCTCCTATAATTCACCCCTCCACTTT
.,TRBD2,TRBJ2-1,TRBV29-1,CSVNRGGSSEQFF,TGCAGCGTCAACCGGGGGGGTAGCTCAGAGCAGTTCTTC
.,TRBD1,TRBJ2-7,TRBV30,CAWSVRDREGEQYF,TGTGCCTGGAGTGTACGGGACAGGGAGGGCGAGCAGTACTTC
few,.,TRBJ2-7,TRBV28,CASSSVTYEQYF,TGTGCCAGCAGTTCAGTTACCTACGAGCAGTACTTC
.,.,TRBJ2-1,TRBV30,CAWSVRSSLYNEQFF,TGTGCCTGGAGTGTACGGTCTAGCCTTTACAATGAGCAGTTCTTC
.,TRBD1,TRBJ1-3,TRBV18,CASSPSEQGNGAGNTIYF,TGTGCCAGCTCACCATCGGAACAGGGGAATGGAGCTGGAAACACCATATATTTT
.,TRBD1,TRBJ1-1,TRBV10-3,CAIRGTGDRTEAFF,TGTGCCATCAGGGGGACAGGGGATAGGACTGAAGCTTTCTTT
.,.,TRBJ1-2,TRBV25-1,CASSELTFGRGYTF,TGTGCCAGCAGTGAATTAACATTCGGCAGGGGCTACACCTTC
once,TRBD1,TRBJ2-4,TRBV6-5,CASSYDTGAAKNIQYF,TGTGCCAGCAGTTACGACACAGGGGCAGCCAAAAACATTCAGTACTTC
once,.,TRBJ1-2,TRBV7-2,CASSNDRQPLYGYTF,TGTGCCAGCAGCAACGACAGACAACCCCTTTATGGCTACACCTTC
.,.,TRBJ2-2,TRBV11-2,CASSSGTLTGELFF,TGTGCCAGCAGCTCCGGGACTCTGACCGGGGAGCTGTTTTTT
.,.,TRBJ2-2,TRBV2,CASSASWQDTGELFF,TGTGCCAGCAGTGCTTCGTGGCAGGACACCGGGGAGCTGTTTTTT
.,.,TRBJ1-4,TRBV19,CASTLTATNEKLFF,TGTGCCAGTACGCTAACTGCAACTAATGAAAAACTGTTTTTT
.,TRBD2,TRBJ2-7,TRBV4-2,CASSQVTSTSGSIKQYF,TGTGCCAGCAGCCAAGTGACCTCGACTAGCGGGAGTATCAAGCAGTACTTC
.,.,TRBJ1-1,TRBV30,CAWSVQGNTEAFF,TGTGCCTGGAGTGTTCAGGGGAACACTGAAGCTTTCTTT
.,.,TRBJ2-7,TRBV7-2,CASRSTGVSYEQYF,TGTGCCAGCAGAAGTACAGGAGTATCCTACGAGCAGTACTTC
few,.,TRBJ1-4,TRBV30,CAWGRGVSTNEKLFF,TGTGCCTGGGGTCGGGGGGTTTCAACTAATGAAAAACTGTTTTTT
.,TRBD2,TRBJ2-3,TRBV6-5,CASRSGGAGTDTQYF,TGTGCCAGCAGGAGCGGGGGGGCCGGGACAGATACGCAGTATTTT
once,TRBD2,TRBJ2-1,TRBV27,CASSSILWASGGSHAQFF,TGTGCCAGCAGTTCGATATTATGGGCTAGCGGGGGAAGCCATGCGCAGTTCTTC
few,TRBD1,TRBJ2-3,TRBV5-1,CASSDRADTDTQYF,TGCGCCAGCAGCGACAGGGCCGACACAGATACGCAGTATTTT
.,.,TRBJ2-4,TRBV7-2,CASSSSNIQYF,TGTGCCAGCAGCTCATCAAACATTCAGTACTTC
.,.,TRBJ1-1,TRBV12-5,CASVLQGHGTEAFF,TGTGCTAGTGTCCTACAGGGTCACGGCACTGAAGCTTTCTTT
.,.,TRBJ2-3,TRBV18,CASSLQGALTDTQYF,TGTGCCAGCTCCCTACAGGGAGCTCTCACAGATACGCAGTATTTT
.,TRBD1,TRBJ2-3,TRBV7-2,CASSRDRGTDTQYF,TGTGCCAGCAGCCGGGACAGGGGCACAGATACGCAGTATTTT
.,.,TRBJ2-7,TRBV7-2,CASSLQGPRVGEQYF,TGTGCCAGCAGCTTACAGGGGCCCCGCGTCGGCGAGCAGTACTTC
.,.,TRBJ2-2,TRBV7-7,CASSLRSAPWGELFF,TGTGCCAGCAGCTTGAGGAGCGCACCTTGGGGGGAGCTGTTTTTT
.,.,TRBJ1-1,TRBV7-8,CASSLRRVGTEAFF,TGTGCCAGCAGCTTAAGGAGGGTGGGCACTGAAGCTTTCTTT
few,.,TRBJ1-1,TRBV5-6,CASSLRTAALVDTEAFF,TGTGCCAGCAGCTTAAGGACAGCCGCGCTAGTGGACACTGAAGCTTTCTTT
.,TRBD1,TRBJ2-3,TRBV15,CATSRDPGRGKSDTQYF,TGTGCCACCAGCAGAGATCCAGGCAGGGGGAAATCAGATACGCAGTATTTT
many,.,TRBJ1-2,TRBV30,CAWSVDSYGYTF,TGTGCCTGGAGTGTCGACAGCTATGGCTACACCTTC
few,.,TRBJ1-4,TRBV7-9,CASGLANEKLFF,TGTGCTTCGGGGTTGGCTAATGAAAAACTGTTTTTT
.,.,TRBJ1-1,TRBV30,CAWSASSGNTEAFF,TGTGCCTGGAGTGCCTCATCAGGGAACACTGAAGCTTTCTTT
.,.,TRBJ1-2,TRBV5-1,CASSLGQPFLNGYTF,TGCGCCAGCAGCTTGGGGCAACCCTTTCTCAATGGCTACACCTTC
few,.,TRBJ1-1,TRBV6-1,CASFEGVWGTEAFF,TGTGCCAGCTTCGAAGGGGTTTGGGGCACTGAAGCTTTCTTT
once,TRBD2,TRBJ2-1,TRBV5-1,CASSMTGGPEGEQFF,TGCGCCAGCAGCATGACGGGGGGACCCGAGGGCGAGCAGTTCTTC
few,TRBD1,TRBJ2-5,TRBV5-4,CASSMQGAQETQYF,TGTGCCAGCAGCATGCAGGGGGCCCAAGAGACCCAGTACTTC
.,.,TRBJ1-5,TRBV2,CASTPGRMQPQHF,TGTGCCAGCACCCCAGGAAGGATGCAGCCCCAGCATTTT
.,TRBD1,TRBJ2-6,TRBV5-5,CASSPTGAFGANVLTF,TGTGCCAGCAGCCCGACAGGGGCCTTTGGGGCCAACGTCCTGACTTTC
.,TRBD1,TRBJ1-2,TRBV5-6,CASSTIPFDRVEDGYTF,TGTGCCAGCAGCACGATCCCTTTCGACAGGGTGGAGGATGGCTACACCTTC